One sample yielded the 18 T cell receptor beta chains listed below, sequenced in a study of blood T cell repertoires in COVID-19. Sequenced by immunoSEQ multiplex PCR; TCRdb stores in-frame clones only, minus some. The sample carries more than 140,000 clones, about four fifths recorded once. Sequencing was done on a sample of peripheral blood. These receptors were collected from a human donor in a cohort sampled during active COVID-19.

The rearrangement links TRBV11-2 to TRBJ2-2; D uncertain. V was clipped by 1 base and J by 0 bases, with 12 bases between them. The CDR3 has 17 amino acids. Germline-derived CDR1 and CDR2 are SGHAT and FQNNGV. The CDR3 region has the DNA TGTGCCAGCAGCTTAGTTCACGGTCAGGCGAACACCGGGGAGCTGTTTTTT. The encoded protein is CASSLVHGQANTGELFF.

This clone was detected a few times. V is TRBV2 and J is TRBJ1-1, with TRBD1 matching 9 bases. CDR3 length: 14 amino acids. The junction had 12 bases not matched to a gene; V was cut back by 9 bases and J by 7 bases. Germline V CDR1 and CDR2: SNHLY, FYNNEI. The CDR3 sequence is CARSPGTGFGEAFF. The CDR3 DNA reads as TGTGCCAGGAGTCCCGGGACAGGGTTCGGTGAAGCTTTCTTT.

The chain links TRBV7-9 to TRBJ1-5; tentative D call: TRBD1 (6 bases). This CDR3 is built from 16 residues. CDR1 is SEHNR, CDR2 FQNEAQ, per germline (reference sequence). The V and J ends lost 4 bases and 7 bases respectively, with 20 bases between them. CDR3 nucleotides: TGTGCCAGCAGCTATACCTTTGGACAGACTAGCCAGCCCCAGCATTTT. It specifies CASSYTFGQTSQPQHF. The variable domain in full, completed from reference TRBV7-9 and TRBJ1-5, reads DTGVSQNPRHKITKRGQNVTFRCDPISEHNRLYWYRQTLGQGPEFLTYFQNEAQLEKSRLLSDRFSAERPKGSFSTLEIQRTEQGDSAMYLCASSYTFGQTSQPQHFGDGTRLSIL.

The CDR3 loop reads CASSLDRDYGYTF. CDR3 nucleotide sequence: TGTGCCAGCAGTTTAGACAGGGACTATGGCTACACCTTC. This chain links TRBV28 with TRBJ1-2, with 7 nucleotides matching TRBD1. Germline V gene lookup returns CDR1 MDHEN and CDR2 SYDVKM. J gave up 3 bases and V 2 bases, and 0 bases lay outside the gene matches. The CDR3 length is 13 residues.

This chain uses TRBV4-1 with TRBJ1-4; 10 positions agree with TRBD1. From germline, CDR1 is MGHRA and CDR2 YSYEKL. V trimming: 4 bases; J trimming: 3 bases; junction bases outside the gene matches: 8. The CDR3 has 17 residues. The CDR3 DNA reads TGCGCCAGCAGCCCCGGACAGGGGGAAGGTCCTAATGAAAAACTGTTTTTT. Translating gives CASSPGQGEGPNEKLFF.

In the case of this clone: The same CDR3 is also encoded by other DNA sequences in this sample. This chain connects TRBV28 to TRBJ1-4; a possible D gene is TRBD1 (6 bases). CDR1 and CDR2 from the germline V gene are MDHEN and SYDVKM. Trimming left V 2 bases short and J 7 bases short, with 11 bases between. The length of the CDR3 is 14 residues. In nucleotides, the CDR3 is TGTGCCAGCAGTTTAGGGGGGGCTGGTGAAAAACTGTTTTTT. It specifies CASSLGGAGEKLFF.

The V gene is TRBV11-3, the J gene TRBJ2-1, with a possible D match to TRBD2 (5 bases). Per the germline V gene, CDR1 is SGHNT and CDR2 is YENEEA. This CDR3 is 13 amino acids long. V was clipped by 0 bases and J by 6 bases, with 6 bases between them. The CDR3: CASSLEEGNEQFF. CDR3 bases: TGTGCCAGCAGCTTAGAAGAGGGCAATGAGCAGTTCTTC.

The genes are TRBV7-2 and TRBJ2-7; 9 nucleotides align to TRBD2. The germline CDR1 and CDR2 sequences are SGHTA and FQGNSA. V shed 1 base and J 4 bases; nucleotides not matched to a gene: 11. CDR3 length equals 17 residues. The CDR3 loop is CASSLGRRLAGRYEQYF. Written as DNA, the CDR3 is TGTGCCAGCAGCTTAGGGCGTCGTCTAGCGGGGCGATACGAGCAGTACTTC.

The V and J genes are TRBV18 and TRBJ2-2; TRBD2 aligns across 12 bases. This CDR3 region has 16 residues. Trimming took 5 bases from V and 6 from J; bases not matched to a gene: 7. CDR1 is KGHSH, CDR2 LQKENI, per germline. The CDR3: CASSRTSGTGSGELFF. For the CDR3, the DNA is TGTGCCAGCTCAAGGACTAGCGGGACTGGTTCCGGGGAGCTGTTTTTT. The whole variable domain, filled in from reference TRBV18 and TRBJ2-2, reads NAGVMQNPRHLVRRRGQEARLRCSPMKGHSHVYWYRQLPEEGLKFMVYLQKENIIDESGMPKERFSAEFPKEGPSILRIQQVVRGDSAAYFCASSRTSGTGSGELFFGEGSRLTVL.

Worth noting for this clone: The identical CDR3 is also encoded by other nucleotide sequences in the sample. V and J are TRBV6-5 and TRBJ1-4; the D gene is possibly TRBD1 (5 bases). Germline assignment: CDR1 MNHEY and CDR2 SVGAGI. CDR3 size: 15 residues. Trimming stripped 2 bases from V and 0 bases from J, with 7 bases between. The CDR3 bases are TGTGCCAGCAGTTACGGGGGGGCAACTAATGAAAAACTGTTTTTT. As protein: CASSYGGATNEKLFF.

This chain joins TRBV4-3 and TRBJ1-1; D is undetermined. Looked up from germline, CDR1 is LGHNA and CDR2 is YSLEER. Trimming left V 0 bases short and J 5 bases short, with 16 bases between. The CDR3 spans 16 residues. The chain's CDR3 is CASSQDLRARGTEAFF. DNA of the CDR3: TGCGCCAGCAGCCAAGATCTTAGGGCACGGGGAACTGAAGCTTTCTTT.

J is TRBJ1-2 and V is TRBV6-6; TRBD1 matches 9 bases. CDR1 and CDR2 (germline): MNHNY, SVGAGI (reference sequence). The length of the CDR3 is 15 residues. J was trimmed by 1 base and V by 6 bases; bases with no gene match: 6. This CDR3 reads CASRTGTGLNYGYTF. Here the CDR3 DNA reads TGTGCCAGCAGGACAGGGACAGGGCTTAACTATGGCTACACCTTC.

The genes are TRBV6-6 and TRBJ2-5; TRBD2 is a possible D gene (5 bases). Between the trimmed V and J ends, which lost 6 bases and 10 bases, there was a span of 15 bases. The CDR3 totals 12 residues. CDR1 is MNHNY and CDR2 is SVGAGI in the germline V gene (reference sequence). The CDR3 sequence is CASSQTPRDQYF. The CDR3 nucleotides read TGTGCCAGCAGCCAAACGCCTCGGGACCAGTACTTC.

This clone appeared a single time. The V and J genes are TRBV24-1 and TRBJ2-5, with a tentative D call TRBD2 (6 bases). Germline CDR1 reads KGHDR; CDR2 reads SFDVKD. This CDR3 region has 15 residues. The ends were cut back, 0 bases at V and 3 bases at J, with 10 bases in the middle. The CDR3 DNA is TGTGCCACCAGTGATTTGTGGAGGGGAAAAGAGACCCAGTACTTC. Translating it yields CATSDLWRGKETQYF.

This chain uses TRBV2 with TRBJ2-2, with 7 bases identical to TRBD2. V was pared by 5 bases and J by 4 bases, with 7 bases of the junction left unmatched. Germline CDR1 reads SNHLY; CDR2 reads FYNNEI. The CDR3 is 15 residues long. The CDR3 is CASSWGTTVTGELFF. CDR3 nucleotides: TGTGCCAGCAGTTGGGGGACTACCGTCACCGGGGAGCTGTTTTTT.

The rearrangement links TRBV7-2 to TRBJ2-7; weak D call: TRBD2 (6 bases). Germline values: CDR1 SGHTA, CDR2 FQGNSA. V shed 1 base and J shed 6 bases, with 16 bases lying between them. The CDR3 totals 15 residues. CDR3 sequence reads: CASSLVGTSPTEQYF. The DNA of the CDR3 is TGTGCCAGCAGCTTAGTTGGGACTTCCCCCACCGAGCAGTACTTC.

The chain joins TRBV6-2 or TRBV6-3 to TRBJ2-1, with D possibly matching TRBD1 (6 bases). Germline V gene lookup returns CDR1 MNHEY and CDR2 SVGEGT. The V end lost 0 bases, the J end lost 9 bases, and 6 bases lay between the germline ends. The CDR3 spans 12 residues. CDR3 amino acids: CASSYSGGEQFF. CDR3 sequence (DNA): TGTGCCAGCAGTTACTCAGGGGGTGAGCAGTTCTTC.

The chain couples TRBV3-1 (or the pseudogene TRBV3-2) to TRBJ2-2, with D perhaps TRBD1 (6 bases). This CDR3 is built from 16 residues. Trimming stripped 4 bases from V and 0 bases from J, with 12 bases between. Looked up from germline, CDR1 is LGHDT and CDR2 is YNNKEL (reference sequence). The DNA for the CDR3 is TGTGCCAGCAGCCGAAACCCAGGGGCGAACACCGGGGAGCTGTTTTTT. This sequence encodes CASSRNPGANTGELFF.